Below, 25 T cell receptor beta chains from the same sample are listed, as sequenced in a study of cytomegalovirus exposure and HLA in healthy donors (dated by TCRdb to about 2017). Receptor libraries were prepared by the immunoSEQ multiplex PCR assay. The multiplex PCR relied on a mix of 60 forward primers for TCR Vbeta segments and 13 reverse primers for TCR Jbeta segments. Held by TCRdb, this immuneACCESS table contains in-frame sequences only and omits some clones. Under half of the omission traces to an unresolved V gene where checked; the cause of the rest is unknown. Across this sample there are some 180,000 clones, with 9.5% seen only once. The ten most abundant clones make up approximately 1.5% of the sample. The sample comprised PBMCs. The receptors come from a woman younger than 45 in good health and CMV-seropositive.

This clone has more than one count but fewer than ten. As DNA, the CDR3 is TGTGCCAGCCGCCCCCGGGTTCAGTTCAGCTCCTACAATGAGCAGTTCTTC. As protein: CASRPRVQFSSYNEQFF. The gene calls are TRBV2 and TRBJ2-1, with D unresolved. Germline CDR1 reads SNHLY; CDR2 reads FYNNEI. The germline V and J ends were trimmed by 8 bases and 0 bases, with 20 bases remaining between them. CDR3 length equals 17 residues.

This clone was seen only a few times. This rearrangement joins TRBV10-2 to TRBJ2-3; 7 bases line up with TRBD2. J gave up 4 bases and V 11 bases, and 3 bases lay outside the gene matches. Germline lookup yields CDR1 WSHSY and CDR2 SAAADI. This CDR3 contains 11 residues. CDR3 in DNA: TGCGCCTCGGCGGGGGCAGATACGCAGTATTTT. Translated, it gives CASAGADTQYF.

This rearrangement joins TRBV5-1 to TRBJ1-2; D might be TRBD1 (5 bases). This CDR3 has 14 residues. Germline loops: CDR1 SGHRS, CDR2 YFSETQ. Trimming pared 0 bases from V and 2 bases from J, leaving 8 bases between. Here the CDR3 reads CASSLAGGNYGYTF. CDR3 bases: TGCGCCAGCAGCTTGGCCGGGGGGAACTATGGCTACACCTTC. Based on the CDR3 plus reference TRBV5-1 and TRBJ1-2, the full variable domain is KAGVTQTPRYLIKTRGQQVTLSCSPISGHRSVSWYQQTPGQGLQFLFEYFSETQRNKGNFPGRFSGRQFSNSRSEMNVSTLELGDSALYLCASSLAGGNYGYTFGSGTRLTVV.

This chain uses TRBV5-8 with TRBJ2-7; D is possibly TRBD1 (6 bases). Trimming left V 4 bases short and J 0 bases short, with 17 bases between. The length of the CDR3 is 16 residues. In germline, CDR1 is SGHTS, CDR2 YDEGEE. The CDR3 DNA reads as TGTGCCAGCAGCCGTAAGAAGGGACAAAGCTCCTACGAGCAGTACTTC. It encodes CASSRKKGQSSYEQYF.

The chain employs TRBV30 and TRBJ1-1; no firm D call. The CDR3 has 12 residues. Trimming pared 1 base from V and 3 bases from J, leaving 6 bases between. The V gene's germline CDR1 is GTSNPN and CDR2 SVGIG (reference sequence). In nucleotides, the CDR3 is TGTGCCTGGAGTGGGGCTTACACTGAAGCTTTCTTT. Amino acid sequence: CAWSGAYTEAFF.

This clone has a handful of counts. At the DNA level, this CDR3 is encoded by other sequences in the same sample as well. For the CDR3, the DNA is TGCGCCAGCAGCTTCACAGGGACGGCAGATCTGAACACTGAAGCTTTCTTT. It codes for CASSFTGTADLNTEAFF. V and J are TRBV5-1 and TRBJ1-1, with D tentatively TRBD1 (6 bases). This CDR3 is 17 amino acids long. The germline V and J ends were trimmed by 2 bases and 0 bases, with 17 bases remaining between them. Germline values: CDR1 SGHRS, CDR2 YFSETQ.

The chain recombines TRBV28 with TRBJ2-5; 10 bases are a match to TRBD2. V shed 5 bases and J 2 bases; nucleotides not matched to a gene: 8. Germline loops: CDR1 MDHEN, CDR2 SYDVKM. The CDR3 sequence is 16 residues long. CDR3: CASSTGTSATQETQYF. The CDR3 DNA is TGTGCCAGCAGTACCGGGACTAGCGCGACTCAAGAGACCCAGTACTTC.

This clone was seen a handful of times. The chain uses TRBV18 and TRBJ1-2; D is perhaps TRBD1 (6 bases). Trimming removed 1 base from V and 7 bases from J, with 10 bases in between. The V gene's germline CDR1 is KGHSH and CDR2 LQKENI. The CDR3 has 13 residues. The CDR3 region has the DNA TGTGCCAGCTCACCACGGACAGCTTCTGGCTACACCTTC. Residues: CASSPRTASGYTF.

This chain links TRBV6-5 with TRBJ1-4; D is perhaps TRBD1 (6 bases). The length of the CDR3 is 15 residues. CDR1 is MNHEY, CDR2 SVGAGI, per germline. Trimming pared 2 bases from V and 0 bases from J, leaving 7 bases between. The CDR3 DNA sequence: TGTGCCAGCAGTTACGGGACAACAACTAATGAAAAACTGTTTTTT. It encodes CASSYGTTTNEKLFF.

This clone was recorded a few times. The rearrangement joins TRBV2 to TRBJ2-5; D gene uncertain. Germline V lookup: CDR1 SNHLY, CDR2 FYNNEI. Trimming left V 6 bases short and J 8 bases short, with 13 bases between. This CDR3 is 12 amino acids long. This CDR3 is CASSPGRGTQYF. DNA of the CDR3: TGTGCCAGCAGCCCCGGCCGAGGAACCCAGTACTTC.

CDR3 nucleotide sequence: TGTGCCAGTAGAATGGACAGGGGAGACACCGGGGAGCTGTTTTTT. Its protein is CASRMDRGDTGELFF. The chain joins TRBV19 to TRBJ2-2, with 9 positions matching TRBD1. V lost 6 bases to trimming and J lost 3 bases; unmatched junction nucleotides: 5. In germline, CDR1 is LNHDA, CDR2 SQIVND (reference sequence). There are 15 residues in the CDR3.

The chain links TRBV14 to TRBJ2-1; D not certain. The CDR3 is 11 residues long. Germline lookup yields CDR1 SGHDN and CDR2 FVKESK. Trimming took 3 bases from V and 7 from J, leaving 4 bases between them. The CDR3 region is CASSHLNEQFF. The CDR3 nucleotides are TGTGCCAGCAGCCATCTAAATGAGCAGTTCTTC.

V usage is TRBV10-1 and J usage is TRBJ2-1; TRBD2 matches 12 bases. CDR3 length: 16 residues. V dropped 4 bases and J dropped 9; count of bases not matched to a gene: 10. The germline CDR1 and CDR2 sequences are WNHNN and SYGVQD (reference sequence). CDR3 amino acids: CASSALGLAGSGEQFF. DNA of the CDR3: TGCGCCAGCAGTGCCCTCGGACTAGCGGGATCCGGTGAGCAGTTCTTC.

This clone has just a few counts. The V call is TRBV7-6, the J call TRBJ2-1; the D is unclear. Trimming took off 1 base at V and 0 bases at J, with 10 bases between the two ends. Per the germline V gene, CDR1 is SGHVS and CDR2 is FNYEAQ. The CDR3 consists of 16 residues. CDR3 sequence: CASSLGGPSSYNEQFF. CDR3 sequence (DNA): TGTGCCAGCAGCTTAGGAGGCCCTAGCTCCTACAATGAGCAGTTCTTC.

This clone was seen repeatedly, ten times or more. The V and J genes are TRBV2 and TRBJ2-3, with 11 bases fitting TRBD2. Germline CDR1 SNHLY, CDR2 FYNNEI. The junction had 12 bases not matched to a gene; V was cut back by 6 bases and J by 4 bases. CDR3 length equals 17 residues. For the CDR3, the DNA is TGTGCCAGCAGGGACCTTAGCGGGAGGGCCGGGTCAGATACGCAGTATTTT. This gives the protein CASRDLSGRAGSDTQYF.

The genes are TRBV5-4 and TRBJ2-7, with 9 bases that match TRBD1. From germline, CDR1 is SGHNT and CDR2 YYREEE (reference sequence). This CDR3 contains 15 residues. V was pared by 4 bases and J by 2 bases, with 7 bases of the junction left unmatched. The chain's CDR3 is CASSPGTGWPYEQYF. Written as DNA, the CDR3 is TGTGCCAGCAGCCCGGGGACAGGGTGGCCCTACGAGCAGTACTTC.

The genes are TRBV4-2 and TRBJ1-5; TRBD1 agrees at 9 bases. V trimming: 0 bases; J trimming: 2 bases; junction bases outside the gene matches: 11. Germline CDR1 is LGHNA and CDR2 is YNFKEQ. The CDR3 length is 19 residues. The CDR3 sequence is CASSQDSPGQGWGNQPQHF. DNA for the CDR3: TGTGCCAGCAGCCAAGATTCTCCGGGACAGGGATGGGGCAATCAGCCCCAGCATTTT.

The CDR3 nucleotides read TGTGCCAGTAGTCCAGGGGGTAGCAATCAGCCCCAGCATTTT. This sequence encodes CASSPGGSNQPQHF. V is TRBV19 and J is TRBJ1-5, with 7 bases lining up with TRBD1. Trimming cost V 5 bases and J 0 bases; bases outside gene matches: 1. The CDR3 sequence is 14 residues long. The V gene's germline CDR1 is LNHDA and CDR2 SQIVND (reference sequence).

This clone has more than one count but fewer than ten. V and J are TRBV18 and TRBJ2-1; 11 nucleotides match TRBD2. J gave up 6 bases and V 0 bases, and 4 bases lay outside the gene matches. Germline V CDR1 and CDR2: KGHSH, LQKENI. The CDR3 has 16 amino acids. CDR3: CASSPPASGRPNEQFF. CDR3 sequence (DNA): TGTGCCAGCTCACCACCGGCTAGCGGGAGGCCCAATGAGCAGTTCTTC. Variable domain in full (rest from reference TRBV18 and TRBJ2-1): NAGVMQNPRHLVRRRGQEARLRCSPMKGHSHVYWYRQLPEEGLKFMVYLQKENIIDESGMPKERFSAEFPKEGPSILRIQQVVRGDSAAYFCASSPPASGRPNEQFFGPGTRLTVL.

The chain employs TRBV18 and TRBJ1-1, with D perhaps matching TRBD1 (5 bases). The CDR3 runs 13 residues. Germline V gives CDR1 KGHSH, CDR2 LQKENI. V lost 2 bases and J lost 10, with 14 bases in between. The CDR3 is CASSPSGRVGAFF. CDR3 nucleotide sequence: TGTGCCAGCTCACCATCAGGGAGGGTGGGAGCTTTCTTT.

This rearrangement joins TRBV29-1 to TRBJ2-2; a weak D match, TRBD2 (5 bases). Germline loops: CDR1 SQVTM, CDR2 ANQGSEA. Trimming stripped 5 bases from V and 9 bases from J, with 10 bases between. The CDR3 runs 11 residues. The CDR3 region has the DNA TGCAGCGTTATTACCGGGAGGGAGCTGTTTTTT. Translating it yields CSVITGRELFF.

The V and J genes are TRBV19 and TRBJ1-5; D possibly corresponds to TRBD1 (5 bases). CDR3 size: 13 residues. Looked up from germline, CDR1 is LNHDA and CDR2 is SQIVND (reference sequence). V was trimmed by 5 bases and J by 5 bases, leaving 10 bases between them. The CDR3 sequence: CASSAETDQPQHF. In nucleotides, the CDR3 is TGTGCCAGTAGTGCGGAGACAGATCAGCCCCAGCATTTT.

This clone was seen more than once but under ten times. The V gene is TRBV19, the J gene TRBJ2-2; D is possibly TRBD2 (7 bases). Germline V gene sequence: CDR1 LNHDA, CDR2 SQIVND (reference sequence). The CDR3 is made up of 15 amino acids. V was clipped by 5 bases and J by 7 bases, with 17 bases between them. CDR3 nucleotide sequence: TGTGCCAGTAGTCCCGTAGGGGGGGCGAGCGGGGAGCTGTTTTTT. This gives the protein CASSPVGGASGELFF.

The chain recombines TRBV5-1 with TRBJ2-3, with D maybe TRBD1 (6 bases). Trimming took off 4 bases at V and 3 bases at J, with 18 bases between the two ends. The germline gives CDR1 SGHRS, CDR2 YFSETQ. The CDR3 has 16 residues. The CDR3 coding sequence is TGCGCCAGCAGCCAACAGGGTAGTGGAGAAACAGATACGCAGTATTTT. This gives the protein CASSQQGSGETDTQYF.

The rearrangement uses TRBV19 and TRBJ1-2; D possibly corresponds to TRBD1 (5 bases). The CDR3 runs to 12 residues. CDR1 LNHDA and CDR2 SQIVND come from the germline V gene (reference sequence). Trimming left V 3 bases short and J 9 bases short, with 11 bases between. In nucleotides, the CDR3 is TGTGCCAGTAGTATGGCAGGGAATAGCTACACCTTC. Its protein product is CASSMAGNSYTF.